These T cell receptor beta chains were read from a single sample in a study of T cells in narcolepsy. The repertoire was sequenced with immunoSEQ multiplex PCR; TCRdb's copy has only in-frame clones and lacks some. The sample yields tens of thousands of clones, less than 90% seen once. The material sequenced was memory (CD45RA-) CD4+ T cells from blood. The source of these receptors is a human donor in good health. Each CDR3 is given with its conserved first and last residue. The D gene is left open where the match is weak. The size of a clone is reported for some rows only, either as once, few or many, or as a class for expanded clones.

abundance	v_gene	d_gene	j_gene	CDR3nt	CDR3aa
few	TRBV4-2	.	TRBJ2-3	TGTGCCAGCAGCCCTAGACTAGACGAAAACTCAGATACGCAGTATTTT	CASSPRLDENSDTQYF
.	TRBV19	.	TRBJ2-7	TGTGCCAGTAGTAGACCGGGCCCCTACGAGCAGTACTTC	CASSRPGPYEQYF
.	TRBV19	TRBD1	TRBJ2-7	TGTGCCAGTAGCCAAATGGGACAGGGGGGAACCGAGCAGTACTTC	CASSQMGQGGTEQYF
.	TRBV28	.	TRBJ2-1	TGTGCCAGCAGTACGAGCAGGGACTCCTACAATGAGCAGTTCTTC	CASSTSRDSYNEQFF
.	TRBV4-2	.	TRBJ1-3	TGTGCCAGCAGCCAAGATGGAACAACTGGAAACACCATATATTTT	CASSQDGTTGNTIYF
.	TRBV5-6	.	TRBJ1-1	TGTGCCAGCAGCCGCTGGCAGAACCCAATGAACACTGAAGCTTTCTTT	CASSRWQNPMNTEAFF
.	TRBV6-1	.	TRBJ1-2	TGTGCCAGCAGTGACAGGGGCTACACCTTC	CASSDRGYTF
.	TRBV4-1	TRBD1	TRBJ2-2	TGCGCCAGCAGCCAAGATTCGGGACAGGCGTTTACCGGGGAGCTGTTTTTT	CASSQDSGQAFTGELFF
.	TRBV27	TRBD2	TRBJ2-7	TGTGCCAGCAGACTAGCGGGGTCCTACGAGCAGTACTTC	CASRLAGSYEQYF
once	TRBV5-8	.	TRBJ1-1	TGTGCCAGCAGCCGCGACAGTAACACTGAAGCTTTCTTT	CASSRDSNTEAFF
.	TRBV19	.	TRBJ2-2	TGTGCCAGTAGTCAGACTGTCGCGAACACCGGGGAGCTGCTTTTT	CASSQTVANTGELLF
once	TRBV6-5	TRBD2	TRBJ2-1	TGTGCCAGCAGTTACTCTCTGGGACTAGAAAATGAGCAGTTCTTC	CASSYSLGLENEQFF
.	TRBV5-4	.	TRBJ2-5	TGTGCCAGCAGCCTCAGGACGGGAGAGACCCAGTACTTC	CASSLRTGETQYF
few	TRBV5-4	.	TRBJ2-3	TGTGCCAGCAGCTTGACTTCCCCTCCGGATACGCAGTATTTT	CASSLTSPPDTQYF